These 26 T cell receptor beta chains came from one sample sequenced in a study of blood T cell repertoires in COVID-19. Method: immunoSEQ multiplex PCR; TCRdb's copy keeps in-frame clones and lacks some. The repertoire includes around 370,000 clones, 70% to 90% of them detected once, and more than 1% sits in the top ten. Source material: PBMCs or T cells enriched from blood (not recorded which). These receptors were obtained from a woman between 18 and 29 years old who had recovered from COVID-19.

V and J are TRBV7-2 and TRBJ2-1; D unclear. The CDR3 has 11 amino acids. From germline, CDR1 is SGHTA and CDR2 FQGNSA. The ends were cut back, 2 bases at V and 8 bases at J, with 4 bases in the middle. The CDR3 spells CASSLSDEQFF. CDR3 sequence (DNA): TGTGCCAGCAGCTTAAGCGATGAGCAGTTCTTC.

CDR3: CASSQTQPRQGSYYGYTF. The CDR3 nucleotides are TGTGCCAGCAGCCAAACCCAACCCCGACAGGGGAGTTACTATGGCTACACCTTC. The chain links TRBV7-9 to TRBJ1-2; 8 nucleotides line up with TRBD1. Germline trimming cut 5 bases from V and 3 bases from J; bases unmatched to any gene: 17. The germline CDR1 and CDR2 sequences are SEHNR and FQNEAQ (reference sequence). The CDR3 sequence is 18 residues long.

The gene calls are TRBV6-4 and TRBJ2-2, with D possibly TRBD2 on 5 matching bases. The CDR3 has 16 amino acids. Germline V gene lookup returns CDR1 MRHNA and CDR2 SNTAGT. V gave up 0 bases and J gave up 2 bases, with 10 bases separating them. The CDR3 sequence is CASSDSRTANTGELFF. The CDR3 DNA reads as TGTGCCAGCAGTGACTCGAGGACTGCAAACACCGGGGAGCTGTTTTTT.

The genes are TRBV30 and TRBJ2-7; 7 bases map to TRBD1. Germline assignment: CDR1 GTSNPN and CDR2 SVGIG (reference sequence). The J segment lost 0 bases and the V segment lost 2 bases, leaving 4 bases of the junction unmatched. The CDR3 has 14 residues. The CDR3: CAWSPTGSSYEQYF. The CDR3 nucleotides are TGTGCCTGGAGTCCGACAGGGAGCTCCTACGAGCAGTACTTC.

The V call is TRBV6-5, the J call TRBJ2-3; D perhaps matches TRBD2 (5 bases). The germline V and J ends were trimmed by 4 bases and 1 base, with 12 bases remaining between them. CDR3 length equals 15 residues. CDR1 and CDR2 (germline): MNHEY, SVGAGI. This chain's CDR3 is CASSFDGRGTDTQYF. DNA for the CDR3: TGTGCCAGCAGTTTTGATGGGCGGGGCACAGATACGCAGTATTTT.

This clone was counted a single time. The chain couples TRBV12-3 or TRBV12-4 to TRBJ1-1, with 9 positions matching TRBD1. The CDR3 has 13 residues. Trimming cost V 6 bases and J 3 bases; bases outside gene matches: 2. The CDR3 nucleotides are TGTGCCAGCAGGCGGACAGGGGACACTGAAGCTTTCTTT. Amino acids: CASRRTGDTEAFF.

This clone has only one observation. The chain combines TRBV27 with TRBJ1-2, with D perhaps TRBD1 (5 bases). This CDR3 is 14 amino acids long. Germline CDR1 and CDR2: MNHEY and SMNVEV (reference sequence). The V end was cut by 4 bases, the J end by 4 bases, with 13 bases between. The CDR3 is CASSSAGFPYGYTF. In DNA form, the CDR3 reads TGTGCCAGCAGTTCCGCAGGGTTCCCCTATGGCTACACCTTC.

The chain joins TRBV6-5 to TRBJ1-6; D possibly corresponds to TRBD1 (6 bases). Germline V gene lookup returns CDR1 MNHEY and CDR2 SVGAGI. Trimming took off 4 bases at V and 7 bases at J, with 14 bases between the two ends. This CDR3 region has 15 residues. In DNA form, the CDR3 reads TGTGCCAGCAGTTCTCTCGGACAGACAAATTCACCCCTCCACTTT. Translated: CASSSLGQTNSPLHF.

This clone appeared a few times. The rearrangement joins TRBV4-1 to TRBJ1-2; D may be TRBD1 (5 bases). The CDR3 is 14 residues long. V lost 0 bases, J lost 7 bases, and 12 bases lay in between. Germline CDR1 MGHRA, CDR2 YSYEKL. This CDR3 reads CASSQESGRSGYTF. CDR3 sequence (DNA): TGCGCCAGCAGCCAAGAATCAGGGCGAAGTGGCTACACCTTC.

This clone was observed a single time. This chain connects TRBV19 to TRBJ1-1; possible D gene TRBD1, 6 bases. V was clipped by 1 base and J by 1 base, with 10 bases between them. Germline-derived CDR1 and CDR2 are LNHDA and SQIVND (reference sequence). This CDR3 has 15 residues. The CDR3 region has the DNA TGTGCCAGTAGTATAGGTCAGGGGTGGAACACTGAAGCTTTCTTT. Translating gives CASSIGQGWNTEAFF.

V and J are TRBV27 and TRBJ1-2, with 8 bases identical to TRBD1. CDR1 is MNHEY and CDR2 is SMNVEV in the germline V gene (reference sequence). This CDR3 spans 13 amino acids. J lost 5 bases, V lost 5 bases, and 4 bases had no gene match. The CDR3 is CASSQDRAYGYTF. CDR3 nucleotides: TGTGCCAGCAGTCAGGACAGGGCGTATGGCTACACCTTC.

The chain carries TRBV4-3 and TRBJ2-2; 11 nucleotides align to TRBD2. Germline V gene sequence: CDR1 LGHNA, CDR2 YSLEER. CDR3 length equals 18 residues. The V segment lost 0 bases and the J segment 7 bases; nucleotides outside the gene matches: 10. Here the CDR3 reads CASSQDPLAGAVGGELFF. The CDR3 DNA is TGCGCCAGCAGCCAAGACCCACTAGCGGGGGCCGTCGGCGGGGAGCTGTTTTTT.

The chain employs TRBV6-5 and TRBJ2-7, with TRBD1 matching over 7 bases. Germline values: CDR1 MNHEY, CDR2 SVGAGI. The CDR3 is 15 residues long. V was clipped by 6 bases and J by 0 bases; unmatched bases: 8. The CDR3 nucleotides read TGTGCCAGCAGCCCGAGGGCAGGGGGCTCCTACGAGCAGTACTTC. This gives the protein CASSPRAGGSYEQYF.

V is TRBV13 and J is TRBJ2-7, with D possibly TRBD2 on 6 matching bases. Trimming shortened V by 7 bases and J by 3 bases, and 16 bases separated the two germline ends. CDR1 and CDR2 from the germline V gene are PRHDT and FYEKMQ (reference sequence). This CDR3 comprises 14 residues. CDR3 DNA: TGTGCCAGCACTGGGAGGTCATCGATCTACGAGCAGTACTTC. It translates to CASTGRSSIYEQYF.

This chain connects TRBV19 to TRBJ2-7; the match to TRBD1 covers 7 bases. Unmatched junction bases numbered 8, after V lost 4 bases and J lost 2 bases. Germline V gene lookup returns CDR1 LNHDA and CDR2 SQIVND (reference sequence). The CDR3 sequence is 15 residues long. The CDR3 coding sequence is TGTGCCAGTAGTAACGGACAGGCCCCTCCCTACGAGCAGTACTTC. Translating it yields CASSNGQAPPYEQYF.

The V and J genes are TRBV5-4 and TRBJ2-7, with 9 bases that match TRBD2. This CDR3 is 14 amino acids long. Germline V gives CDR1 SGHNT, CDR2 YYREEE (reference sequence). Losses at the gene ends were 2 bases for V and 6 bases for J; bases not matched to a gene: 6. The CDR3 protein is CASSFAGGPSEQYF. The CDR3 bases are TGTGCCAGCAGCTTTGCGGGGGGGCCTTCCGAGCAGTACTTC. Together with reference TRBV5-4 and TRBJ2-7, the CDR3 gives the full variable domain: ETGVTQSPTHLIKTRGQQVTLRCSSQSGHNTVSWYQQALGQGPQFIFQYYREEENGRGNFPPRFSGLQFPNYSSELNVNALELDDSALYLCASSFAGGPSEQYFGPGTRLTVT.

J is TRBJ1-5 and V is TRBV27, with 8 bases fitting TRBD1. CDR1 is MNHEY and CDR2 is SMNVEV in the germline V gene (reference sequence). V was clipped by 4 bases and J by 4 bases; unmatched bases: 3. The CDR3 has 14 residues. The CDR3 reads CASSYGQGNQPQHF. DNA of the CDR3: TGTGCCAGCAGTTACGGACAGGGTAATCAGCCCCAGCATTTT.

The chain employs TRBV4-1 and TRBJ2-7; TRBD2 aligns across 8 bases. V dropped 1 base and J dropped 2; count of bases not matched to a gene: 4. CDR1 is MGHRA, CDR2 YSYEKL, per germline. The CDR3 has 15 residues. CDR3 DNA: TGCGCCAGCAGCCAAGTTAGCGGGGTGACCTACGAGCAGTACTTC. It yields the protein CASSQVSGVTYEQYF.

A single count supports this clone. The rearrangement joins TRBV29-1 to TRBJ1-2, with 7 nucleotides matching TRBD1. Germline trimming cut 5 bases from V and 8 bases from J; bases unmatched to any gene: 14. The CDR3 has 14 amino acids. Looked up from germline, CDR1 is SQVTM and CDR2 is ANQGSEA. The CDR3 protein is CSVYAPGTGDGYTF. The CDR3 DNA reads TGCAGCGTTTATGCTCCCGGAACAGGGGACGGCTACACCTTC. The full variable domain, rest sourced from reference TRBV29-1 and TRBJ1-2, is SAVISQKPSRDICQRGTSLTIQCQVDSQVTMMFWYRQQPGQSLTLIATANQGSEATYESGFVIDKFPISRPNLTFSTLTVSNMSPEDSSIYLCSVYAPGTGDGYTFGSGTRLTVV.

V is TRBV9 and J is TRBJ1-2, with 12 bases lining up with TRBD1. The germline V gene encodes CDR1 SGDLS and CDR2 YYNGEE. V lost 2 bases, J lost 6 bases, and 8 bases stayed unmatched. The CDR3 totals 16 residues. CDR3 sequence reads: CASSVLGTGGQDGYTF. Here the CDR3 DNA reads TGTGCCAGCAGCGTCCTAGGGACAGGGGGCCAGGATGGCTACACCTTC.

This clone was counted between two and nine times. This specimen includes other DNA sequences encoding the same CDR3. The CDR3 protein is CAWSDRNTIYF. CDR3 DNA sequence: TGTGCCTGGAGTGATCGGAACACCATATATTTT. This chain links TRBV30 with TRBJ1-3; unclear D gene. CDR1 is GTSNPN and CDR2 is SVGIG in the germline V gene (reference sequence). With 1 base removed from V and 7 bases from J, the gap between germline ends came to 5 bases. The CDR3 is 11 residues long.

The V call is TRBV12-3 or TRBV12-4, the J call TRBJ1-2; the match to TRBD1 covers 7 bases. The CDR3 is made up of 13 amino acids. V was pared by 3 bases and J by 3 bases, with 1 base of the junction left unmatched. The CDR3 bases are TGTGCCAGCAGTTTTAGGGGGCACTATGGCTACACCTTC. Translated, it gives CASSFRGHYGYTF.

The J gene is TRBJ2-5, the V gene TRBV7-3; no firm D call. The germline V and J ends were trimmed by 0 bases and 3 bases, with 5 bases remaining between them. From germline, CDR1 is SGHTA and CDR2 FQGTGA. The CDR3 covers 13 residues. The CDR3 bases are TGTGCCAGCAGCTTAACCTCCGAAGAGACCCAGTACTTC. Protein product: CASSLTSEETQYF.

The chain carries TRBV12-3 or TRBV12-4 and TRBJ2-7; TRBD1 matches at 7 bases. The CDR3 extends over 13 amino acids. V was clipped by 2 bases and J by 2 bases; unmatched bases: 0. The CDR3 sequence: CASSLQGAYEQYF. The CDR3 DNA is TGTGCCAGCAGTTTACAGGGGGCCTACGAGCAGTACTTC.

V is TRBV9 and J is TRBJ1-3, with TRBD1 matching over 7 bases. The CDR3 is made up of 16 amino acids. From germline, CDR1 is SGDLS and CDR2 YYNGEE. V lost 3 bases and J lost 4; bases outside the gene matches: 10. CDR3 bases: TGTGCCAGCAGCGCCCCCCGGGACAGCCTCGGAAACACCATATATTTT. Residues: CASSAPRDSLGNTIYF.

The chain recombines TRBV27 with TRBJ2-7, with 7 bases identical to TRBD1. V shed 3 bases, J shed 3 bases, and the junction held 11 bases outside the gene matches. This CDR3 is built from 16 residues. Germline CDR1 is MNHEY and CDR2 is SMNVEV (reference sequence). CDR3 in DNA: TGTGCCAGCAGTTTTGGTATCGACAGGGAATTCTACGAGCAGTACTTC. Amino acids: CASSFGIDREFYEQYF.